This T cell receptor beta chain came from a study of OX40 agonist ivuxolimab in advanced cancers. Study-level background: The patients got ivuxolimab, which is an agonistic anti-OX40 (CD134) antibody. Notes on the study in general: CD8+ T cells were the subset that, on average, had more expanded clones than CD4+. CD4+ and CD8+ T cells in blood underwent clonal expansion by week 6 at 0.1 to 3.0 mg/kg.

Individuals having autoimmune disease history or systemic immunosuppression were not enrolled. The method was immunoSEQ multiplex PCR; TCRdb's version includes in-frame clones alone and lacks a portion of them. The table lists about 60,000 clones, more than 75% of them singletons. This clone was observed a single time. What it recognizes is unknown. The sequencing here drew on CD4+ or CD8+ T cells sorted from blood, taken in a trial of the OX40 agonist ivuxolimab. The sequence was collected from an adult with an advanced solid tumor such as melanoma, head and neck, liver or kidney cancer.

The CDR3 region is CATTPRGYGYTF. The CDR3 nucleotides read TGTGCCACCACACCCAGGGGGTATGGCTACACCTTC. The rearrangement joins TRBV28 to TRBJ1-2; 7 bases line up with TRBD1. With 10 bases clipped from V and 5 bases from J, the junction kept 7 bases outside the gene matches. This CDR3 region has 12 residues. Per germline, CDR1 MDHEN and CDR2 SYDVKM.